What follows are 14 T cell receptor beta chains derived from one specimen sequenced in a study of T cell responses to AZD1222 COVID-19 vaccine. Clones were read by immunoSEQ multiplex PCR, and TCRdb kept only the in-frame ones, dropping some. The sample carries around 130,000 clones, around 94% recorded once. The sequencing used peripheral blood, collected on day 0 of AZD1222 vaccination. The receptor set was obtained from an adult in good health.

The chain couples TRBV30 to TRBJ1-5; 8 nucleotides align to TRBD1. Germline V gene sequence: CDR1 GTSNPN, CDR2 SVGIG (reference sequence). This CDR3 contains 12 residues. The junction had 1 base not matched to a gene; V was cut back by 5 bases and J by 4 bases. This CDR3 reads CAWGQGNQPQHF. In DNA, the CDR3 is TGTGCCTGGGGACAGGGAAATCAGCCCCAGCATTTT.

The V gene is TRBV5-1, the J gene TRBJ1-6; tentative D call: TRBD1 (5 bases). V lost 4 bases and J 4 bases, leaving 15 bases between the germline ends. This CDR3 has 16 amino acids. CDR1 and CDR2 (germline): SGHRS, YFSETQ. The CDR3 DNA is TGCGCCAGCAGCCTAGCGGGGGGTCGTTATAATTCACCCCTCCACTTT. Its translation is CASSLAGGRYNSPLHF.

This CDR3 reads CATSPQPGTAQPQHF. CDR3 sequence (DNA): TGTGCCACCAGTCCCCAGCCCGGGACAGCTCAGCCCCAGCATTTT. This chain uses TRBV19 with TRBJ1-5; 7 nucleotides match TRBD1. V was clipped by 10 bases and J by 6 bases; unmatched bases: 15. CDR3 length equals 15 residues. Germline V gives CDR1 LNHDA, CDR2 SQIVND (reference sequence). The full variable domain, in which reference TRBV19 and TRBJ1-5 provide the parts outside the CDR3, is DGGITQSPKYLFRKEGQNVTLSCEQNLNHDAMYWYRQDPGQGLRLIYYSQIVNDFQKGDIAEGYSVSREKKESFPLTVTSAQKNPTAFYLCATSPQPGTAQPQHFGDGTRLSIL.

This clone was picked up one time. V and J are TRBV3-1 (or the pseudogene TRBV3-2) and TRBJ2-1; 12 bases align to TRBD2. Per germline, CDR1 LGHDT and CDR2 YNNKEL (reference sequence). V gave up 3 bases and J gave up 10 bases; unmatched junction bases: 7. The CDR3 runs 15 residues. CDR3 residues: CASSHRLAGGREQFF. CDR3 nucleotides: TGTGCCAGCAGCCATCGTCTAGCGGGAGGGAGGGAGCAGTTCTTC.

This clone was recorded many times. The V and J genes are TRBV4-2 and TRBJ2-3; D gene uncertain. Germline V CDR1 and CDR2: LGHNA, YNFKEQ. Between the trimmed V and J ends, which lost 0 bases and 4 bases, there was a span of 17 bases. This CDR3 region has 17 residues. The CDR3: CASSQEGQLNGPDTQYF. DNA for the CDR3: TGTGCCAGCAGCCAAGAAGGGCAGCTCAACGGTCCAGATACGCAGTATTTT.

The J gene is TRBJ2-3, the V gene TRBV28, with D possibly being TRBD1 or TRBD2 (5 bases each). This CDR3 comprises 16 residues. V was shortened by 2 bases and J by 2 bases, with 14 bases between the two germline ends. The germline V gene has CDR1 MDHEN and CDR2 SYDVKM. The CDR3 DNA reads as TGTGCCAGCAGTTTACATCGGGACCGATACACAGATACGCAGTATTTT. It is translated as CASSLHRDRYTDTQYF.

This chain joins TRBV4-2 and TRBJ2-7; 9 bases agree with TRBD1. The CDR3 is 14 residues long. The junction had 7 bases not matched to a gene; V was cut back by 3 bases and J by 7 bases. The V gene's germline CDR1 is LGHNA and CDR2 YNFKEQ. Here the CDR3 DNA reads TGTGCCAGCAGCCAGGGACAGGGCGATGGAGAGCAGTACTTC. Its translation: CASSQGQGDGEQYF.

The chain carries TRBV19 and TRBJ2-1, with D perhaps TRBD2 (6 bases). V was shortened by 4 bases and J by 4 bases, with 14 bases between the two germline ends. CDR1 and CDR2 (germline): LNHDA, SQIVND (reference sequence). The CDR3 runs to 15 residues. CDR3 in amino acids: CASSTPGLLYNEQFF. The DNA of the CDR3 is TGTGCCAGTAGTACCCCGGGACTGCTATACAATGAGCAGTTCTTC.

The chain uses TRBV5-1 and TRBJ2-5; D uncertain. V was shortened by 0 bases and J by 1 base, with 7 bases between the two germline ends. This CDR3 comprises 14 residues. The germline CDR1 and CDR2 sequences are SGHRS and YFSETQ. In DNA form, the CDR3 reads TGCGCCAGCAGCTTGGCTCCGAGCCAAGAGACCCAGTACTTC. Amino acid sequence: CASSLAPSQETQYF.

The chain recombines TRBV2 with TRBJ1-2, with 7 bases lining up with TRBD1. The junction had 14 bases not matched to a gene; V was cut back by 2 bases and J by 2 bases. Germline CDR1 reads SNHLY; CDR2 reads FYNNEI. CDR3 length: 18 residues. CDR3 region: CASSETRFPGQLNYGYTF. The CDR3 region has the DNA TGTGCCAGCAGTGAAACCCGATTCCCGGGACAGCTAAACTATGGCTACACCTTC.

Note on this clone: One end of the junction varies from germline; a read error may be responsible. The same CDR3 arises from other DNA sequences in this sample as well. The CDR3 coding sequence is TGTGCCAGTAGTATATCCACAGGGCCATCCTACGAGCAGTACTTT. This gives the protein CASSISTGPSYEQYF. The chain joins TRBV19 to TRBJ2-7; D is possibly TRBD1 (6 bases). CDR1 and CDR2 from the germline V gene are LNHDA and SQIVND (reference sequence). This CDR3 has 15 residues.

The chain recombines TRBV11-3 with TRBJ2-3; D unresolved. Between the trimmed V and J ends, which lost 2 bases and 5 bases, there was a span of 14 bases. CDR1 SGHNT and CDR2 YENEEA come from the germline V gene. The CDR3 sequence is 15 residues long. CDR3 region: CASSLSSRIGDTQYF. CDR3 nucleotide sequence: TGTGCCAGCAGCTTAAGCTCCAGGATAGGAGATACGCAGTATTTT.

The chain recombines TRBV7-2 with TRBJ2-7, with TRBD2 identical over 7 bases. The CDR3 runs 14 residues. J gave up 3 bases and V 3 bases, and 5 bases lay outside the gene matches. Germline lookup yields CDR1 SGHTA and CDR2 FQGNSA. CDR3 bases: TGTGCCAGCAGCTTCCGGGGGAGGGGCTACGAGCAGTACTTC. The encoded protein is CASSFRGRGYEQYF. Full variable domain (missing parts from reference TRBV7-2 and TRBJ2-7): GAGVSQSPSNKVTEKGKDVELRCDPISGHTALYWYRQSLGQGLEFLIYFQGNSAPDKSGLPSDRFSAERTGGSVSTLTIQRTQQEDSAVYLCASSFRGRGYEQYFGPGTRLTVT.

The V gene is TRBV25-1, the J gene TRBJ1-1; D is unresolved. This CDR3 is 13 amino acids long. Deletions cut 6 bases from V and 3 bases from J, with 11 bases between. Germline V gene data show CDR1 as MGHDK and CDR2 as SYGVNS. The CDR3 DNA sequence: TGTGCCAGCAGACCCCGGGGAGACACTGAAGCTTTCTTT. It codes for CASRPRGDTEAFF.